These 15 T cell receptor beta chains were sequenced from one sample in a study of T cell responses to AZD1222 COVID-19 vaccine. TCRdb's table, derived via immunoSEQ multiplex PCR, lists solely in-frame clones and lacks some. This table has some 180,000 clones, 94% appearing once. The sequences come from peripheral blood, collected 28 days after the second AZD1222 dose. The source is an adult who received the AZD1222 COVID-19 vaccine.

The chain joins TRBV6-5 to TRBJ2-7, with D possibly being TRBD1 or TRBD2 (6 bases each). CDR1 MNHEY and CDR2 SVGAGI come from the germline V gene. The CDR3 totals 15 residues. V was pared by 2 bases and J by 1 base, with 12 bases between. The DNA of the CDR3 is TGTGCCAGCAGTTACGTCGGGGGCGCATCCTACGAGCAGTACTTC. Translated, it gives CASSYVGGASYEQYF.

The gene calls are TRBV18 and TRBJ2-1; D is possibly TRBD1 (6 bases). Germline values: CDR1 KGHSH, CDR2 LQKENI. The CDR3 has 14 residues. V was trimmed by 3 bases and J by 2 bases, leaving 8 bases between them. The CDR3 nucleotides read TGTGCCAGCTCACCGGACAGAACCTACAATGAGCAGTTCTTC. It is translated as CASSPDRTYNEQFF.

The gene calls are TRBV9 and TRBJ2-1; 9 nucleotides line up with TRBD2. This CDR3 is built from 18 residues. Germline CDR1 is SGDLS and CDR2 is YYNGEE. V trimming: 0 bases; J trimming: 3 bases; junction bases outside the gene matches: 10. DNA of the CDR3: TGTGCCAGCAGCGTAGAAAGCCCGAGCGGGGGGTTCTACAATGAGCAGTTCTTC. It translates to CASSVESPSGGFYNEQFF.

CDR3 residues: CASSDYGGPIADTQYF. The CDR3 DNA follows: TGTGCCAGCAGTGATTACGGGGGGCCCATAGCAGATACGCAGTATTTT. This chain uses TRBV6-1 with TRBJ2-3; tentatively, D is TRBD2 (7 bases). V was cut by 3 bases and J by 4 bases, with 17 bases left in between. Germline-derived CDR1 and CDR2 are MNHNS and SASEGT. CDR3 length: 16 residues.

V is TRBV4-1 and J is TRBJ1-5; 11 bases agree with TRBD1. This CDR3 spans 18 amino acids. Germline V gene data show CDR1 as MGHRA and CDR2 as YSYEKL. Trimming cost V 0 bases and J 6 bases; bases outside gene matches: 10. The CDR3 DNA is TGCGCCAGCAGCCAAGATTGGACAGGGGGCGCGATAGTTCAGCCCCAGCATTTT. This translates into CASSQDWTGGAIVQPQHF.

The genes are TRBV19 and TRBJ2-1; TRBD1 agrees at 9 bases. Germline V gene sequence: CDR1 LNHDA, CDR2 SQIVND (reference sequence). The junction had 0 bases not matched to a gene; V was cut back by 6 bases and J by 6 bases. This CDR3 comprises 12 residues. The CDR3 coding sequence is TGTGCCAGTAGGACAGGGGGCAATGAGCAGTTCTTC. It yields the protein CASRTGGNEQFF.

The chain couples TRBV11-1 to TRBJ2-2, with 7 bases identical to TRBD1. CDR1 and CDR2 (germline): SGHAT, FQDESV (reference sequence). Trimming removed 5 bases from V and 0 bases from J; junction bases left unmatched: 3. This CDR3 has 15 amino acids. The CDR3 DNA follows: TGTGCCAGCAGCGAGCAGGGGGCGAACACCGGGGAGCTGTTTTTT. This codes for CASSEQGANTGELFF.

V gene TRBV10-1 combines with J gene TRBJ1-1; D is unresolved. The V gene lost 4 bases and the J gene lost 1 base, with 7 bases spanning the gap. There are 13 residues in the CDR3. CDR1 is WNHNN and CDR2 is SYGVQD in the germline V gene (reference sequence). The CDR3 region is CASSVGRNTEAFF. CDR3 DNA: TGCGCCAGCAGTGTGGGCCGGAACACTGAAGCTTTCTTT.

The table lists this clone with a count of one. V gene TRBV7-3 combines with J gene TRBJ2-1; D is possibly TRBD2 (7 bases). CDR1 SGHTA and CDR2 FQGTGA come from the germline V gene. The CDR3 totals 15 residues. Trimming cost V 6 bases and J 8 bases, with 20 bases left between them. The CDR3 loop reads CASRVQGGGEDEQFF. CDR3 DNA: TGTGCCAGCAGAGTACAGGGCGGGGGTGAGGATGAGCAGTTCTTC. Full variable domain (remainder filled in from reference TRBV7-3 and TRBJ2-1): GAGVSQTPSNKVTEKGKYVELRCDPISGHTALYWYRQSLGQGPEFLIYFQGTGAADDSGLPNDRFFAVRPEGSVSTLKIQRTERGDSAVYLCASRVQGGGEDEQFFGPGTRLTVL.

The chain has TRBV10-1 and TRBJ1-2; no clear D. V lost 2 bases, J lost 3 bases, and 10 bases lay in between. CDR3 size: 14 residues. Germline V lookup: CDR1 WNHNN, CDR2 SYGVQD (reference sequence). This CDR3 is CASSEVAGDYGYTF. Written as DNA, the CDR3 is TGCGCCAGCAGTGAGGTCGCGGGAGACTATGGCTACACCTTC.

The chain couples TRBV4-3 to TRBJ2-7; D is perhaps TRBD1 (5 bases). Trimming took off 3 bases at V and 0 bases at J, with 18 bases between the two ends. Germline-derived CDR1 and CDR2 are LGHNA and YSLEER. CDR3 length: 17 residues. This CDR3 reads CASSHSTSRENSYEQYF. CDR3 bases: TGCGCCAGCAGCCACTCCACATCCAGGGAAAACTCCTACGAGCAGTACTTC.

In its sample, this clone was seen once. V usage is TRBV7-9 and J usage is TRBJ2-3, with 9 bases lining up with TRBD1. Trimming removed 2 bases from V and 5 bases from J; junction bases left unmatched: 8. Germline CDR1 reads SEHNR; CDR2 reads FQNEAQ (reference sequence). The CDR3 extends over 16 amino acids. The CDR3 DNA is TGTGCCAGCAGCTTAACCCCGGACAGGGGAGGAGATACGCAGTATTTT. It encodes CASSLTPDRGGDTQYF.

V usage is TRBV3-1 (or the pseudogene TRBV3-2) and J usage is TRBJ1-5, with D possibly being TRBD1 (5 bases). There are 15 residues in the CDR3. Trimming took off 1 base at V and 7 bases at J, with 14 bases between the two ends. The germline CDR1 and CDR2 sequences are LGHDT and YNNKEL (reference sequence). The CDR3 nucleotides read TGTGCCAGCAGCCAAGCGTTCGGGGACGGGCAGCCCCAGCATTTT. Protein sequence: CASSQAFGDGQPQHF.

The V call is TRBV10-2, the J call TRBJ1-1, with no clear D. The CDR3 covers 15 residues. The germline V and J ends were trimmed by 0 bases and 0 bases, with 8 bases remaining between them. The germline V gene encodes CDR1 WSHSY and CDR2 SAAADI. The CDR3 nucleotides read TGCGCCAGCAGTGAGTCGATAGGTTTGAACACTGAAGCTTTCTTT. Translated: CASSESIGLNTEAFF.

The chain is built from TRBV29-1 and TRBJ2-7, with 11 bases matching TRBD2. This CDR3 region has 13 residues. The ends lost 4 bases at V and 5 bases at J; junction bases unmatched: 4. Germline CDR1 SQVTM, CDR2 ANQGSEA. The CDR3: CSVGKLAGDEQYF. CDR3 in DNA: TGCAGCGTTGGTAAACTAGCGGGAGACGAGCAGTACTTC.